The next 2 T cell receptor beta chains were all read from a single sample in a study of cytomegalovirus exposure and HLA in healthy donors. The study ran its PCR with 60 Vbeta and 13 Jbeta primers. Some clones are missing from TCRdb's copy, which holds only in-frame ones; the method was immunoSEQ multiplex PCR. The sample lists some 130,000 clones, about 74% seen once, with around 2% in the top ten. The sample comprised PBMCs. These receptors originate from a man aged 30 to 39 in good health and CMV-seronegative.

The V call is TRBV2, the J call TRBJ2-1, with 7 bases matching TRBD1. Germline V gene lookup returns CDR1 SNHLY and CDR2 FYNNEI. Trimming took 6 bases from V and 0 from J; bases not matched to a gene: 5. This CDR3 has 15 amino acids. In DNA form, the CDR3 reads TGTGCCAGCAGGGGACAGTTCAGCTCCTACAATGAGCAGTTCTTC. It specifies CASRGQFSSYNEQFF.

The chain uses TRBV6-1 and TRBJ1-1; a weak D match, TRBD1 (5 bases). Germline CDR1 MNHNS, CDR2 SASEGT. The CDR3 is 14 residues long. The V and J ends lost 6 bases and 0 bases respectively, with 11 bases between them. The CDR3 region has the DNA TGTGCCAGCAGCTTCAGGGTCCTGAACACTGAAGCTTTCTTT. Translated: CASSFRVLNTEAFF.